A single T cell receptor (beta chain) is shown here with its context. Germline assignment: CDR1 SQVTM and CDR2 ANQGSEA. V gave up 4 bases and J gave up 0 bases; unmatched junction bases: 1. The CDR3 has 13 amino acids. Authors' analysis steps: Reference gene primers were amplified, and this amplification served to estimate nucleated cell counts. The data were produced by immunoSEQ multiplex PCR, yet TCRdb's version contains in-frame clones alone and is incomplete. V, J and clone size derive from that table, while D and trimming were established from the DNA sequence. The table shows a few hundred thousand clones, with about nine tenths occurring only once. These data originate in a study of blood T cell repertoires in COVID-19. On the study more broadly: There were acute and convalescent COVID-19 samples, and they came from the United States, Italy and Spain. PBMCs, B-cell-depleted T cells, or T cells provided the cDNA or gDNA that made up the material.

The sequencing sample was made of peripheral blood. The sequence came from a woman aged 30 to 39 with active or convalescent COVID-19. The chain employs TRBV29-1 and TRBJ2-3; 7 nucleotides align to TRBD1. In DNA, the CDR3 is TGCAGCGTTGGGGGACAGAGCACAGATACGCAGTATTTT. This sequence encodes CSVGGQSTDTQYF.